Listed below are T cell receptor beta chains from one sample, sequenced in a study of blood T cell repertoires in COVID-19. Libraries were prepared by immunoSEQ multiplex PCR; TCRdb keeps only in-frame clonotypes and omits some of them. Of around 300,000 clones listed, 70% to 90% are singletons. What was sequenced was peripheral blood. The receptor set was obtained from a woman aged 50 to 60 with COVID-19, enrolled during active disease. Each CDR3 is given with its conserved first and last residue. A D gene is named only where the DNA matches it firmly. A row's size may be missing; if present it is once, few, many or a size class.

D: NA
V: TRBV6-2/TRBV6-3
J: TRBJ1-2
size: NA
DNA: TGTGCCAGCAGTTACGCAAGGGGCGATTATGGCTACACCTTC
CDR3: CASSYARGDYGYTF

D: NA
V: TRBV12-3/TRBV12-4
J: TRBJ2-3
size: NA
DNA: TGTGCCAGCAGTTTAGCGGAGGGGAGCTCGCAGTATTTT
CDR3: CASSLAEGSSQYF

D: TRBD2
V: TRBV9
J: TRBJ2-5
size: NA
DNA: TGTGCCAGCAGCGTAGGCCTAGCGGGGGAGGAGACCCAGTACTTC
CDR3: CASSVGLAGEETQYF

D: NA
V: TRBV9
J: TRBJ2-3
size: NA
DNA: TGTGCCAGCAGCCCCCGAGGGGGAGACCTGGATACGCAGTATTTT
CDR3: CASSPRGGDLDTQYF

D: NA
V: TRBV6-1
J: TRBJ1-5
size: few
DNA: TGTGCCAGCAGTGAAGCGCCGGGACAGCCCCAGCATTTT
CDR3: CASSEAPGQPQHF

D: TRBD1
V: TRBV19
J: TRBJ1-3
size: NA
DNA: TGTGCCAGTAGTATAGTACAGGGGCCAGGCTCTGGAAACACCATATATTTT
CDR3: CASSIVQGPGSGNTIYF

D: NA
V: TRBV27
J: TRBJ2-3
size: NA
DNA: TGTGCCAGCAGTCTAGGGGGAGGGCCGATCACAGATACGCAGTATTTT
CDR3: CASSLGGGPITDTQYF

D: NA
V: TRBV19
J: TRBJ1-2
size: NA
DNA: TGTGCCAGTAGTACCCAGGCGGGACTGGGAAGCTATGGCTACACCTTC
CDR3: CASSTQAGLGSYGYTF

D: TRBD2
V: TRBV19
J: TRBJ2-2
size: NA
DNA: TGTGCCAGTAGTATGTCTGGACTAGCGGGAATGGGCGGGGAGCTGTTTTTT
CDR3: CASSMSGLAGMGGELFF

D: NA
V: TRBV5-8
J: TRBJ1-2
size: NA
DNA: TGTGCCAGCAGCTTGGGACGGGATTTCCGTACCCTCTATGGCTACACCTTC
CDR3: CASSLGRDFRTLYGYTF

D: NA
V: TRBV6-2/TRBV6-3
J: TRBJ1-4
size: NA
DNA: TGTGCCAGCAGTTATCAAGAGGCAACTAATGAAAAACTGTTTTTT
CDR3: CASSYQEATNEKLFF

D: NA
V: TRBV5-5
J: TRBJ2-3
size: NA
DNA: TGTGCCAGCAGCTTGGTAACTAGCCCCGCACGAGATACGCAGTATTTT
CDR3: CASSLVTSPARDTQYF

D: TRBD2
V: TRBV4-1
J: TRBJ2-1
size: NA
DNA: TGCGCCAGCAGCCAAGCGTCACTAGCGGGAATGTATGAGCAGTTCTTC
CDR3: CASSQASLAGMYEQFF

D: TRBD1
V: TRBV19
J: TRBJ1-1
size: NA
DNA: TGTGCCAGTAGTATGGGACAGCCGAACACTGAAGCTTTCTTT
CDR3: CASSMGQPNTEAFF

D: TRBD2
V: TRBV6-5
J: TRBJ2-1
size: NA
DNA: TGTGCCAGCAGAAAGAGCGGGAGCAATGAGCAGTTCTTC
CDR3: CASRKSGSNEQFF

D: NA
V: TRBV5-5
J: TRBJ2-1
size: NA
DNA: TGTGCCAGCAGCTTGGTCTCCAATGAGCAGTTCTTC
CDR3: CASSLVSNEQFF

D: TRBD1
V: TRBV2
J: TRBJ1-4
size: NA
DNA: TGTGCCAGCAGTGTCATCAGGGGGGTGGTTGAAAAACTGTTTTTT
CDR3: CASSVIRGVVEKLFF

D: TRBD1
V: TRBV7-9
J: TRBJ2-4
size: few
DNA: TGTGCCAGCAGCTTAGCTGGGACAGCCGGGGCCAAAAACATTCAGTACTTC
CDR3: CASSLAGTAGAKNIQYF

D: NA
V: TRBV19
J: TRBJ2-4
size: NA
DNA: TGTGCCAGTAGTATTACAGGAGTCAAAAACATTCAGTACTTC
CDR3: CASSITGVKNIQYF

D: NA
V: TRBV18
J: TRBJ1-4
size: NA
DNA: TGTGCCAGCTCACCACCGCTGGTCACCAGGAATGAAAAACTGTTTTTT
CDR3: CASSPPLVTRNEKLFF

D: TRBD2
V: TRBV7-9
J: TRBJ2-2
size: NA
DNA: TGTGCCAGCAGCTTGACGGGAGGCACCGGGGAGCTGTTTTTT
CDR3: CASSLTGGTGELFF

D: NA
V: TRBV11-3
J: TRBJ2-7
size: NA
DNA: TGTGCCAGCAGCCCCCCGGACTGGAGCTACGAGCAGTACTTC
CDR3: CASSPPDWSYEQYF

D: TRBD1
V: TRBV6-5
J: TRBJ1-1
size: NA
DNA: TGTGCCAGCAGTCTGGGACAGGGTTCTGAAGCTTTCTTT
CDR3: CASSLGQGSEAFF

D: TRBD1
V: TRBV6-5
J: TRBJ2-4
size: NA
DNA: TGTGCCAGCAGTTCCGGGACAGGACTAGCCAAAAACATTCAGTACTTC
CDR3: CASSSGTGLAKNIQYF

D: NA
V: TRBV7-8
J: TRBJ1-2
size: few
DNA: TGTGCCAGCAGCTTAGTTCGATCCGGAGGAGGCTACACCTTC
CDR3: CASSLVRSGGGYTF

D: TRBD1
V: TRBV10-3
J: TRBJ2-1
size: NA
DNA: TGTGCCATCAGTGATATAGGGGGCCCCTACAATGAGCAGTTCTTC
CDR3: CAISDIGGPYNEQFF

D: TRBD2
V: TRBV18
J: TRBJ2-1
size: NA
DNA: TGTGCCAGCTCACCCATAGCGGGGTGGGGCAATGAGCAGTTCTTC
CDR3: CASSPIAGWGNEQFF

D: TRBD1
V: TRBV4-1
J: TRBJ2-5
size: NA
DNA: TGCGCCAGCAGCCAAGAGAACAGGGGGGAGACCCAGTACTTC
CDR3: CASSQENRGETQYF

D: TRBD2
V: TRBV10-3
J: TRBJ2-7
size: NA
DNA: TGTGCCATCAGTGAGTCGACGACTAGCGGGAACGAGCAGTACTTC
CDR3: CAISESTTSGNEQYF

D: TRBD2
V: TRBV4-2
J: TRBJ2-1
size: once
DNA: TGTGCCAGCAGACTAGCGGTGGGCTCCTACAATGAGCAGTTCTTC
CDR3: CASRLAVGSYNEQFF

D: NA
V: TRBV6-5
J: TRBJ1-2
size: NA
DNA: TGTGCCAGCAGTAGAACAGGGACCGACTATGGCTACACCTTC
CDR3: CASSRTGTDYGYTF

D: NA
V: TRBV7-9
J: TRBJ2-2
size: once
DNA: TGTGCCAGCAGCTCCCGAGTGAACACCGGGGAGCTGTTTTTT
CDR3: CASSSRVNTGELFF

D: TRBD1
V: TRBV5-6
J: TRBJ2-6
size: once
DNA: TGTGCCAGCAGCGCAACGGGACAGGGATACTCTGGGGCCAACGTCCTGACTTTC
CDR3: CASSATGQGYSGANVLTF

D: NA
V: TRBV4-2
J: TRBJ1-1
size: NA
DNA: TGTGCCAGCAGCCAAGACCCGGGTGGGGTCGGGAGAGCGAAAAACACTGAAGCTTTCTTT
CDR3: CASSQDPGGVGRAKNTEAFF

D: TRBD2
V: TRBV27
J: TRBJ2-5
size: NA
DNA: TGTGCCAGCAGTGATAGGACTAGCGGGCGGAATTACTTC
CDR3: CASSDRTSGRNYF

D: TRBD1
V: TRBV7-2
J: TRBJ2-7
size: few
DNA: TGTGCCAGCAGCCCATCGTGGGACAGGTACTACGAGCAGTACTTC
CDR3: CASSPSWDRYYEQYF

D: TRBD2
V: TRBV5-1
J: TRBJ2-7
size: NA
DNA: TGCGCCAGCAGCTTGGTCGCGGGAGTGCAAGAGCAGTACTTC
CDR3: CASSLVAGVQEQYF

D: NA
V: TRBV9
J: TRBJ2-1
size: NA
DNA: TGTGCCAGCAGCGCCTTTACTGAGGAGCGGCCCAACAATGAGCAGTTCTTC
CDR3: CASSAFTEERPNNEQFF

D: TRBD1
V: TRBV12-3/TRBV12-4
J: TRBJ1-2
size: NA
DNA: TGTGCCAGCAGTTTTTCAACAGGGGGTGGCTACACCTTC
CDR3: CASSFSTGGGYTF

D: TRBD1
V: TRBV19
J: TRBJ1-5
size: NA
DNA: TGTGCCAGTAGTATGTTGGTGGGTGACAGGGGCAATCAGCCCCAGCATTTT
CDR3: CASSMLVGDRGNQPQHF

D: TRBD1
V: TRBV19
J: TRBJ2-4
size: NA
DNA: TGTGCCAGTGGACAGGGCAAAAACATTCAGTACTTC
CDR3: CASGQGKNIQYF

D: NA
V: TRBV3-1/TRBV3-2
J: TRBJ1-2
size: NA
DNA: TGTGCCAGCAGCCACCCCGGTGGCTACACCTTC
CDR3: CASSHPGGYTF

D: TRBD2
V: TRBV19
J: TRBJ2-1
size: NA
DNA: TGTGCCAGTAGTATGGCAGCGGGAGTTTATAATGAGCAGTTCTTC
CDR3: CASSMAAGVYNEQFF

D: NA
V: TRBV24-1
J: TRBJ2-3
size: NA
DNA: TGTGCCACCAGTGAGGGGCTCCGAACAGTTACGCAGTATTTT
CDR3: CATSEGLRTVTQYF

D: TRBD2
V: TRBV14
J: TRBJ2-7
size: NA
DNA: TGTGCCAGCAGCCAAGTTCTTGCGGGAGGAGCCTACGAGCAGTACTTC
CDR3: CASSQVLAGGAYEQYF

D: NA
V: TRBV9
J: TRBJ1-6
size: NA
DNA: TGTGCCAGCAGCGTCGCGGACAGCTATTCACCCCTCCACTTT
CDR3: CASSVADSYSPLHF

D: NA
V: TRBV6-2/TRBV6-3
J: TRBJ2-2
size: NA
DNA: TGTGCCAGCAGTTTCTTTGGCGGGGAAAACACCGGGGAGCTGTTTTTT
CDR3: CASSFFGGENTGELFF

D: NA
V: TRBV7-3
J: TRBJ1-1
size: NA
DNA: TGTGCCAGCAGTGAGAACCCCAGGGAGAACACTGAAGCTTTCTTT
CDR3: CASSENPRENTEAFF

D: TRBD2
V: TRBV7-3
J: TRBJ2-7
size: NA
DNA: TGTGCCAGCAGCATCCTGATTAGGGCTAGCGGGAGTGCCGAGCAGTACTTC
CDR3: CASSILIRASGSAEQYF

D: TRBD1
V: TRBV6-6
J: TRBJ2-1
size: NA
DNA: TGTGCCAGCAGCTGGACAGGGGGCGCCTACAATGAGCAGTTCTTC
CDR3: CASSWTGGAYNEQFF

D: TRBD2
V: TRBV29-1
J: TRBJ2-1
size: NA
DNA: TGCAGCGTTGCCCCGGGACTAGTCGATGAGCAGTTCTTC
CDR3: CSVAPGLVDEQFF

D: TRBD1
V: TRBV30
J: TRBJ2-5
size: NA
DNA: TGTGCCTGGGGACAGGGGGCCATAGAGACCCAGTACTTC
CDR3: CAWGQGAIETQYF

D: NA
V: TRBV28
J: TRBJ2-7
size: NA
DNA: TGTGCCAGCAGCCCACCGGGACAAATTTTCTACGAGCAGTACTTC
CDR3: CASSPPGQIFYEQYF

D: TRBD2
V: TRBV6-6
J: TRBJ2-7
size: NA
DNA: TGTGCCAGCAGTGCTAGCGGATCGACCTACGAGCAGTACTTC
CDR3: CASSASGSTYEQYF